The 14 T cell receptor beta chains below were found in one sample sequenced in a study of shared clonotypes between healthy human individuals (dated by TCRdb to the early 2020s). Library preparation used the immunoSEQ multiplex PCR assay. In TCRdb, the immuneACCESS table is reduced to in-frame sequences with V and J assigned. These tables do not hold every clone; where another copy was compared, an unresolved V gene accounts for under half, and the others remain unexplained. The sample table lists roughly 650,000 clones, 90% to 97% of them with a count of one. The top ten clonotypes cover roughly 0.12% of the sample. CD8 naive samples were CD45RO-negative cells positively selected for CCR7, giving a CD45RA+CCR7+ population that excluded TemRA cells. What was sequenced was naive CD8+ T cells sorted from blood. Taken with the paper, the label for cell subset or site translates to: CD45RA+CCR7+. These TCRs come from a woman aged 30 to 39 in good health.

V usage is TRBV18 and J usage is TRBJ2-1, with D maybe TRBD2 (5 bases). CDR3 length equals 20 residues. Trimming left V 1 base short and J 0 bases short, with 22 bases between. CDR1 and CDR2 (germline): KGHSH, LQKENI. CDR3: CASSPLMAPKGRHSYNEQFF. The CDR3 DNA follows: TGTGCCAGCTCACCACTAATGGCACCTAAAGGGAGACACTCCTACAATGAGCAGTTCTTC.

The chain couples TRBV27 to TRBJ2-1; D may be TRBD1 (7 bases). This CDR3 is 11 amino acids long. Germline V gene lookup returns CDR1 MNHEY and CDR2 SMNVEV (reference sequence). V lost 6 bases to trimming and J lost 9 bases, with 9 bases between them. CDR3 in DNA: TGTGCCAGCAGGGAGGGGGCTGAGCAGTTCTTC. Translating it yields CASREGAEQFF.

The chain links TRBV2 to TRBJ2-3; 7 nucleotides match TRBD1. The CDR3 extends over 13 amino acids. Losses at the gene ends were 4 bases for V and 8 bases for J; bases not matched to a gene: 6. Germline CDR1 SNHLY, CDR2 FYNNEI. In DNA form, the CDR3 reads TGTGCCAGCAGTGGAGGGGGCTATCCTACGCAGTATTTT. This encodes CASSGGGYPTQYF.

The rearrangement uses TRBV10-2 and TRBJ2-2; D could derive from TRBD1 or TRBD2 (5 bases each). The V end lost 8 bases, the J end lost 6 bases, and 7 bases lay between the germline ends. CDR1 is WSHSY, CDR2 SAAADI, per germline. The CDR3 is 11 residues long. The CDR3 protein is CASGTAGELFF. For the CDR3, the DNA is TGCGCCAGCGGGACCGCCGGGGAGCTGTTTTTT.

This clone came up once. V usage is TRBV5-3 and J usage is TRBJ1-1; the match to TRBD1 covers 8 bases. TRBV5-3 is assigned to the ORF class and has an uncertain function. This CDR3 contains 22 residues. J lost 1 base, V lost 5 bases, and 28 bases had no gene match. DNA for the CDR3: TGTGCCAGAAGATGGATCCCGGGACAGGCTTTCGGAGGCTACCGTTCGAACACTGAAGCTTTCTTT. Protein product: CARRWIPGQAFGGYRSNTEAFF.

The J gene is TRBJ2-3, the V gene TRBV28; possibly TRBD2 for D (5 bases). CDR3 length: 16 amino acids. In germline, CDR1 is MDHEN, CDR2 SYDVKM. Trimming stripped 1 base from V and 6 bases from J, with 17 bases between. The DNA for the CDR3 is TGTGCCAGCAGTTTATTCGGGAATGCGGGCCGCGATACGCAGTATTTT. Protein sequence: CASSLFGNAGRDTQYF.

J is TRBJ2-1 and V is TRBV28; 9 bases map to TRBD1. The ends lost 6 bases at V and 9 bases at J; junction bases unmatched: 12. This CDR3 comprises 15 residues. The V gene's germline CDR1 is MDHEN and CDR2 SYDVKM. For the CDR3, the DNA is TGTGCCAGCAGAAAAACTCGGACAGGGGTCGGTGAGCAGTTCTTC. Protein sequence: CASRKTRTGVGEQFF.

The chain uses TRBV5-4 and TRBJ1-1, with 8 nucleotides matching TRBD1. The CDR3 consists of 14 residues. Germline trimming cut 3 bases from V and 5 bases from J; bases unmatched to any gene: 6. Germline lookup yields CDR1 SGHNT and CDR2 YYREEE (reference sequence). CDR3 sequence reads: CASSWLTGGTEAFF. CDR3 coding DNA: TGTGCCAGCAGCTGGCTAACAGGGGGGACTGAAGCTTTCTTT.

This clone has only a few counts. This chain uses TRBV2 with TRBJ1-1; D gene uncertain. The CDR3 is 13 amino acids. Deletions cut 4 bases from V and 0 bases from J, with 6 bases between. Per germline, CDR1 SNHLY and CDR2 FYNNEI. CDR3 in DNA: TGTGCCAGCAGTGGACGGTTGAACACTGAAGCTTTCTTT. Its translation is CASSGRLNTEAFF.

The chain joins TRBV27 to TRBJ2-5, with unresolved D. Trimming took off 3 bases at V and 1 base at J, with 6 bases between the two ends. The germline V gene encodes CDR1 MNHEY and CDR2 SMNVEV (reference sequence). CDR3 length: 13 residues. The CDR3 loop reads CASSFSSQETQYF. The CDR3 DNA is TGTGCCAGCAGTTTTTCCAGCCAAGAGACCCAGTACTTC.

The V call is TRBV13, the J call TRBJ1-2; D is possibly TRBD1 (5 bases). The ends were cut back, 5 bases at V and 3 bases at J, with 19 bases in the middle. The CDR3 spans 16 residues. Germline-derived CDR1 and CDR2 are PRHDT and FYEKMQ (reference sequence). This CDR3 reads CASSPWGGRQDYGYTF. The CDR3 DNA reads TGTGCCAGCAGCCCCTGGGGGGGGAGGCAGGACTATGGCTACACCTTC.

In its sample, this clone was seen a few times. The chain employs TRBV7-9 and TRBJ1-2, with unresolved D. The V end lost 8 bases, the J end lost 3 bases, and 10 bases lay between the germline ends. Per the germline V gene, CDR1 is SEHNR and CDR2 is FQNEAQ (reference sequence). There are 12 residues in the CDR3. Here the CDR3 reads CASALADYGYTF. The CDR3 DNA is TGTGCCAGCGCCCTCGCCGACTATGGCTACACCTTC.

The chain has TRBV28 and TRBJ1-1, with D perhaps TRBD1 (5 bases). This CDR3 region has 14 residues. Germline CDR1 and CDR2: MDHEN and SYDVKM. Trimming left V 6 bases short and J 5 bases short, with 16 bases between. The CDR3 loop reads CASRGWQGGTEAFF. Here the CDR3 DNA reads TGTGCCAGCAGAGGCTGGCAGGGAGGAACTGAAGCTTTCTTT.

The chain links TRBV28 to TRBJ1-2, with 7 bases that match TRBD1. The trim removed 6 bases at V and 3 bases at J, leaving 13 bases unmatched. Germline CDR1 reads MDHEN; CDR2 reads SYDVKM. The CDR3 is 16 amino acids. This CDR3 reads CASSNNAGGLDYGYTF. CDR3 DNA: TGTGCCAGCAGCAATAACGCAGGGGGGTTAGACTATGGCTACACCTTC.